A single T cell receptor (beta chain) is shown here with its context. These data originate in a study of blood T cell repertoires in COVID-19. As for the study in general: From the United States, Italy and Spain came samples of acute and convalescent COVID-19.

Only in-frame clones appear in the TCRdb table, and some are missing; sequencing was by immunoSEQ multiplex PCR. The sample consists of about 150,000 clones, 82% of them appearing once. CDR1 is KGHSH, CDR2 LQKENI, per germline. V dropped 6 bases and J dropped 4 bases, with 15 bases sitting between them. The CDR3 is 14 amino acids. The chain joins TRBV18 to TRBJ2-5; tentatively, D is TRBD2 (5 bases). Sequencing was performed on peripheral blood. The TCR originated in a woman older than 75 with active or convalescent COVID-19. This chain's CDR3 is CASSRDGRIETQYF. The DNA for the CDR3 is TGTGCCAGCTCCCGGGATGGGCGGATAGAGACCCAGTACTTC.